The 11 T cell receptor beta chains listed next were all sequenced from one sample in a study of blood T cell repertoires in COVID-19. Measured with immunoSEQ multiplex PCR; TCRdb has only the in-frame clones, and not every one. Of 170,000 or so clones in the sample, over 75% are singletons; the top ten hold around 7%. Sequenced sample: PBMCs or T cells enriched from blood (not recorded which). Receptors originate from a woman aged 45-59 years who had recovered from COVID-19.

The chain employs TRBV11-2 and TRBJ2-7, with 9 bases aligning to TRBD1. J gave up 4 bases and V 3 bases, and 4 bases lay outside the gene matches. Germline V gives CDR1 SGHAT, CDR2 FQNNGV. The CDR3 is 14 residues long. CDR3 sequence: CASSLGTGLYEQYF. CDR3 bases: TGTGCCAGCAGCTTGGGGACAGGGCTGTACGAGCAGTACTTC.

There are a few counts of this clone. The chain links TRBV28 to TRBJ2-6; D perhaps matches TRBD2 (6 bases). The CDR3 extends over 15 amino acids. Looked up from germline, CDR1 is MDHEN and CDR2 is SYDVKM. Deletions cut 5 bases from V and 3 bases from J, with 11 bases between. This CDR3 is CASSPEGGGANVLTF. The DNA of the CDR3 is TGTGCCAGCAGTCCCGAGGGAGGTGGGGCCAACGTCCTGACTTTC.

The chain recombines TRBV11-3 with TRBJ2-1; TRBD2 matches at 9 bases. The V and J ends lost 7 bases and 4 bases, in that order; junction bases with no gene match: 11. CDR1 is SGHNT, CDR2 YENEEA, per germline. This CDR3 contains 16 residues. The CDR3 sequence is CASTAGVAGGYNEQFF. Here the CDR3 DNA reads TGTGCCAGCACCGCAGGGGTTGCGGGAGGGTACAATGAGCAGTTCTTC. The full variable domain, with the rest looked up from reference TRBV11-3 and TRBJ2-1, is EAGVVQSPRYKIIEKKQPVAFWCNPISGHNTLYWYLQNLGQGPELLIRYENEEAVDDSQLPKDRFSAERLKGVDSTLKIQPAELGDSAVYLCASTAGVAGGYNEQFFGPGTRLTVL.

This clone is a singleton in its sample. The J gene is TRBJ2-1, the V gene TRBV5-1, with 9 bases fitting TRBD2. Germline lookup yields CDR1 SGHRS and CDR2 YFSETQ. The CDR3 length is 17 residues. After removal of 2 bases from V and 7 bases from J, the junction contained 13 bases not matched to a gene. Here the CDR3 DNA reads TGCGCCAGCAGCTTTAAACCCGCTAGCGGGACACTAAATGAGCAGTTCTTC. It translates to CASSFKPASGTLNEQFF.

The chain recombines TRBV13 with TRBJ2-5, with 8 bases that match TRBD2. Germline lookup yields CDR1 PRHDT and CDR2 FYEKMQ (reference sequence). Germline trimming cut 5 bases from V and 5 bases from J; bases unmatched to any gene: 19. The CDR3 has 18 amino acids. The DNA for the CDR3 is TGTGCCAGCAGCCCAACCGGCCCCCTTTTGCGGGAGGTGGAGACCCAGTACTTC. This encodes CASSPTGPLLREVETQYF.

Worth noting for this clone: One end of the junction is discordant with germline, which a read error may explain. The chain employs TRBV3-1 (or the pseudogene TRBV3-2) and TRBJ1-1; D unclear. This CDR3 has 16 residues. CDR1 is LGHDT, CDR2 YNNKEL, per germline (reference sequence). The CDR3 bases are TGTGCCAGCAGCCCCCGACGCCTGACATTGAAAACTGAAGCTTTCTTT. The encoded protein is CASSPRRLTLKTEAFF.

This clone was seen more than once but under ten times. This chain uses TRBV5-4 with TRBJ2-7; 9 bases line up with TRBD1. Trimming cost V 0 bases and J 3 bases; bases outside gene matches: 4. This CDR3 is 15 amino acids long. From germline, CDR1 is SGHNT and CDR2 YYREEE (reference sequence). CDR3 nucleotide sequence: TGTGCCAGCAGCTTGGATCTGGGACAGGGCTACGAGCAGTACTTC. This sequence encodes CASSLDLGQGYEQYF.

The chain employs TRBV5-1 and TRBJ2-1; possible D gene TRBD2, 6 bases. Germline-derived CDR1 and CDR2 are SGHRS and YFSETQ. CDR3 size: 16 residues. The V gene lost 2 bases and the J gene lost 6 bases, with 18 bases spanning the gap. The CDR3 protein is CASSLTPQGGLNEQFF. CDR3 nucleotide sequence: TGCGCCAGCAGCTTAACACCCCAGGGAGGTCTCAATGAGCAGTTCTTC.

The rearrangement links TRBV9 to TRBJ1-2, with 7 bases fitting TRBD1. The germline gives CDR1 SGDLS, CDR2 YYNGEE. CDR3 size: 14 residues. The J segment lost 2 bases and the V segment lost 0 bases, leaving 1 base of the junction unmatched. CDR3 sequence (DNA): TGTGCCAGCAGCGTAGGGGACAGAAACTATGGCTACACCTTC. This translates into CASSVGDRNYGYTF.

The V gene is TRBV9, the J gene TRBJ1-4, with unresolved D. Germline loops: CDR1 SGDLS, CDR2 YYNGEE. The CDR3 spans 17 residues. Between the trimmed V and J ends, which lost 3 bases and 4 bases, there was a span of 19 bases. CDR3 DNA sequence: TGTGCCAGCAGCGGCACCCATCGGGGTGACCTTAATGAAAAACTGTTTTTT. This translates into CASSGTHRGDLNEKLFF.

This chain uses TRBV14 with TRBJ2-7, with 9 nucleotides matching TRBD2. This CDR3 has 15 amino acids. With V trimmed by 2 bases and J by 8 bases, 10 bases remained unmatched. From germline, CDR1 is SGHDN and CDR2 FVKESK. CDR3 sequence (DNA): TGTGCCAGCAGCCAAAGCGGGAGGAAGGATTGGAAGCAGTACTTC. Translation gives CASSQSGRKDWKQYF.